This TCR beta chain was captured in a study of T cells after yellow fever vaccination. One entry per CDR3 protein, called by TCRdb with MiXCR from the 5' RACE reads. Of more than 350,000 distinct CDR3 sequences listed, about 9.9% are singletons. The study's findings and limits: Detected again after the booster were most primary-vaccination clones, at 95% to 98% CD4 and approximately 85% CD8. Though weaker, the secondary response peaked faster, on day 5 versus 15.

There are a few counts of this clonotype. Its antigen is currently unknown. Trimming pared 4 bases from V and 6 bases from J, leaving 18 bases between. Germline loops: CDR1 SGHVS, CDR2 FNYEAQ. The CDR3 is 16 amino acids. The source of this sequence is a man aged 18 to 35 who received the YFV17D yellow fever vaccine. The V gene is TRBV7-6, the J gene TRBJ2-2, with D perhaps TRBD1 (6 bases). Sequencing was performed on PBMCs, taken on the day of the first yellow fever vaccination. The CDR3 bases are TGTGCCAGCAGCTCCCCACCACAGGGAATCGCCGGGGAGCTGTTTTTT. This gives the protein CASSSPPQGIAGELFF. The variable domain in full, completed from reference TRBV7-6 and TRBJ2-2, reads GAGVSQSPRYKVTKRGQDVALRCDPISGHVSLYWYRQALGQGPEFLTYFNYEAQQDKSGLPNDRFSAERPEGSISTLTIQRTEQRDSAMYRCASSSPPQGIAGELFFGEGSRLTVL.